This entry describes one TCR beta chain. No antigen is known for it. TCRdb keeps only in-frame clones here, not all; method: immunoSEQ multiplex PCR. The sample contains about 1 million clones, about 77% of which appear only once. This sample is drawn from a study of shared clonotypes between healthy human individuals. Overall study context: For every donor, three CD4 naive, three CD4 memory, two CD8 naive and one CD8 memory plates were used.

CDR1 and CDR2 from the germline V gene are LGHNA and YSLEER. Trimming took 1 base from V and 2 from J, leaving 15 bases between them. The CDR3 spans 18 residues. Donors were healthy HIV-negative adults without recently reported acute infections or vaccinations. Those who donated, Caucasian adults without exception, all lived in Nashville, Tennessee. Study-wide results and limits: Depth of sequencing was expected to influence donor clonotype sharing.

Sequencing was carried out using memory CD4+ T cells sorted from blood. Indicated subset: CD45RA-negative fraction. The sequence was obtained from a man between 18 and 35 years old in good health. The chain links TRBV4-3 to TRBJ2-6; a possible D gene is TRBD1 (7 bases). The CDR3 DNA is TGCGCCAGCAGCCAAGCAGTGACAGGGAGGACTGGGGCCAACGTCCTGACTTTC. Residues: CASSQAVTGRTGANVLTF.